Below are 17 T cell receptor beta chains sequenced from a single sample in a study of cytomegalovirus exposure and HLA in healthy donors. Researchers ran the PCR with 60 Vbeta and 13 Jbeta primers. TCRdb's table, derived via immunoSEQ multiplex PCR, lists solely in-frame clones and lacks some. The sample holds 200,000 or so clones, 80% to 85% seen once. Material: PBMCs. The source of these receptors is a boy between 10 and 17 years old in good health and CMV-seronegative.

The chain couples TRBV11-3 to TRBJ2-1, with TRBD2 matching over 10 bases. The J segment lost 5 bases and the V segment lost 0 bases, leaving 16 bases of the junction unmatched. CDR1 SGHNT and CDR2 YENEEA come from the germline V gene. The CDR3 consists of 20 residues. This CDR3 reads CASSLEREASGSPANNEQFF. In DNA, the CDR3 is TGTGCCAGCAGCTTAGAAAGGGAGGCTAGCGGGAGCCCTGCGAACAATGAGCAGTTCTTC.

The rearrangement links TRBV29-1 to TRBJ2-1, with 8 bases lining up with TRBD1. Germline V CDR1 and CDR2: SQVTM, ANQGSEA. The V and J ends lost 4 bases and 7 bases, in that order; junction bases with no gene match: 12. There are 15 residues in the CDR3. The CDR3 DNA follows: TGCAGCGTTGTTAGGCCGGGACAGGAAGGAAATGAGCAGTTCTTC. Residues: CSVVRPGQEGNEQFF.

The CDR3 DNA sequence: TGCGCCAGCAGCTTAGACAGGGAGTATGGCTACACCTTC. This codes for CASSLDREYGYTF. The chain links TRBV5-1 to TRBJ1-2; 7 nucleotides match TRBD1. This CDR3 has 13 residues. Germline CDR1 reads SGHRS; CDR2 reads YFSETQ. J was trimmed by 5 bases and V by 2 bases; bases with no gene match: 3.

This clone was observed once. The J gene is TRBJ1-2, the V gene TRBV10-3; D is uncertain. With 2 bases removed from V and 0 bases from J, the gap between germline ends came to 10 bases. Germline assignment: CDR1 ENHRY and CDR2 SYGVKD. The CDR3 has 15 amino acids. CDR3 DNA: TGTGCCATCAGTGAGAACGGGGTTCCTAACTATGGCTACACCTTC. This sequence encodes CAISENGVPNYGYTF.

The rearrangement uses TRBV9 and TRBJ1-1; TRBD1 matches at 9 bases. The CDR3 length is 15 residues. Germline CDR1 reads SGDLS; CDR2 reads YYNGEE. J lost 2 bases, V lost 4 bases, and 6 bases had no gene match. CDR3 residues: CASSYYTGGNTEAFF. In DNA form, the CDR3 reads TGTGCCAGCAGCTACTACACAGGGGGCAACACTGAAGCTTTCTTT.

The rearrangement links TRBV7-3 to TRBJ2-3; perhaps TRBD2 as D (6 bases). V lost 3 bases and J lost 6, with 13 bases in between. Germline CDR1 is SGHTA and CDR2 is FQGTGA. The CDR3 is 14 amino acids. The CDR3 nucleotides read TGTGCCAGCAGCTTGAAGAAGGAGGGGGATACGCAGTATTTT. It yields the protein CASSLKKEGDTQYF.

This clone has a single count. The J gene is TRBJ2-7, the V gene TRBV6-1, with D possibly TRBD1 on 7 matching bases. V was pared by 0 bases and J by 2 bases, with 14 bases between. CDR1 and CDR2 from the germline V gene are MNHNS and SASEGT. CDR3 size: 16 residues. CDR3 in DNA: TGTGCCAGCAGTGAAGCGGCGGGACAGCGGACCTACGAGCAGTACTTC. Its translation: CASSEAAGQRTYEQYF.

This chain uses TRBV27 with TRBJ2-7; 7 bases line up with TRBD2. The CDR3 extends over 15 amino acids. The germline CDR1 and CDR2 sequences are MNHEY and SMNVEV (reference sequence). Trimming took 8 bases from V and 2 from J; bases not matched to a gene: 12. The CDR3 coding sequence is TGTGCCAGCGCAGAGACATTGGGGGGGGCCTACGAGCAGTACTTC. It encodes CASAETLGGAYEQYF.

J is TRBJ2-5 and V is TRBV5-1, with a weak D call TRBD1 (6 bases). Trimming left V 0 bases short and J 5 bases short, with 17 bases between. This CDR3 has 16 residues. Germline V gene lookup returns CDR1 SGHRS and CDR2 YFSETQ. The CDR3, as DNA: TGCGCCAGCAGCTTGGGACAGGAATTTTATGGGGAGACCCAGTACTTC. Its translation is CASSLGQEFYGETQYF.

This clone was detected a few times. The CDR3 spells CASSEFGLTWGYTF. For the CDR3, the DNA is TGTGCCAGCAGTGAATTTGGGCTTACGTGGGGCTACACCTTC. This sequence joins TRBV6-1 and TRBJ1-2, with D unclear. CDR3 size: 14 residues. Trimming left V 2 bases short and J 8 bases short, with 15 bases between. The V gene's germline CDR1 is MNHNS and CDR2 SASEGT.

The chain joins TRBV6-4 to TRBJ2-3, with a tentative D call TRBD1 (5 bases). The CDR3 covers 15 residues. V was shortened by 3 bases and J by 4 bases, with 14 bases between the two germline ends. Germline values: CDR1 MRHNA, CDR2 SNTAGT. The CDR3 DNA is TGTGCCAGCAGTGAAGGGCAGGGTGGCGCAGATACGCAGTATTTT. Encoded protein: CASSEGQGGADTQYF.

The chain employs TRBV11-2 and TRBJ1-2, with D possibly TRBD1 on 5 matching bases. Germline lookup yields CDR1 SGHAT and CDR2 FQNNGV. The CDR3 has 13 amino acids. V lost 5 bases and J 4 bases, leaving 11 bases between the germline ends. The CDR3 reads CASSPDSRYGYTF. CDR3 in DNA: TGTGCCAGCAGCCCCGACAGCCGCTATGGCTACACCTTC.

This chain connects TRBV4-3 to TRBJ2-5; D call uncertain. CDR3 size: 15 residues. Germline values: CDR1 LGHNA, CDR2 YSLEER. V lost 1 base and J 2 bases, leaving 11 bases between the germline ends. Here the CDR3 DNA reads TGCGCCAGCAGCCAAGGAATAAGAGTACAAGAGACCCAGTACTTC. Translated, it gives CASSQGIRVQETQYF.

V usage is TRBV14 and J usage is TRBJ2-5; D ambiguous. Trimming took 2 bases from V and 7 from J, leaving 5 bases between them. The CDR3 contains 11 residues. Germline loops: CDR1 SGHDN, CDR2 FVKESK. CDR3 coding DNA: TGTGCCAGCAGCCAAATCCGGACCCAGTACTTC. It translates to CASSQIRTQYF. The whole variable domain, remainder taken from reference TRBV14 and TRBJ2-5, is EAGVTQFPSHSVIEKGQTVTLRCDPISGHDNLYWYRRVMGKEIKFLLHFVKESKQDESGMPNNRFLAERTGGTYSTLKVQPAELEDSGVYFCASSQIRTQYFGPGTRLLVL.

In its sample, this clone was seen a few times. This chain links TRBV29-1 with TRBJ1-2, with D possibly being TRBD1 (5 bases). V lost 4 bases to trimming and J lost 3 bases, with 9 bases between them. Germline CDR1 is SQVTM and CDR2 is ANQGSEA. The CDR3 loop spans 12 amino acids. As DNA, the CDR3 is TGCAGCGTTGGTAGCAGGGACTATGGCTACACCTTC. Residues: CSVGSRDYGYTF. Full variable domain (missing parts from reference TRBV29-1 and TRBJ1-2): SAVISQKPSRDICQRGTSLTIQCQVDSQVTMMFWYRQQPGQSLTLIATANQGSEATYESGFVIDKFPISRPNLTFSTLTVSNMSPEDSSIYLCSVGSRDYGYTFGSGTRLTVV.

The V call is TRBV28, the J call TRBJ1-2; maybe TRBD1 (6 bases). Germline V gene data show CDR1 as MDHEN and CDR2 as SYDVKM. The CDR3 is 17 residues long. The V end lost 3 bases, the J end lost 1 base, and 18 bases lay between the germline ends. The DNA for the CDR3 is TGTGCCAGCAGTTTTTTCCTAGGACAGCTGGATAACTATGGCTACACCTTC. Translation: CASSFFLGQLDNYGYTF.

The chain uses TRBV5-1 and TRBJ1-5; 9 nucleotides match TRBD1. Germline V lookup: CDR1 SGHRS, CDR2 YFSETQ. The trim removed 4 bases at V and 2 bases at J, leaving 13 bases unmatched. The CDR3 is 18 amino acids. CDR3 sequence reads: CASSPGTGLSGRNQPQHF. The DNA of the CDR3 is TGCGCCAGCAGCCCTGGGACAGGGTTGTCTGGTCGCAATCAGCCCCAGCATTTT.